The clone carrying this T cell receptor (beta chain) was observed once. Only in-frame clones appear in the TCRdb table, and some are missing; sequencing was by immunoSEQ multiplex PCR. The sample has about 220,000 clones; about 93% are singletons. V lost 4 bases and J lost 5, with 17 bases in between. Germline V gene lookup returns CDR1 MNHNS and CDR2 SASEGT. The CDR3 covers 16 residues. This sample stems from a study of control samples from healthy donors and cancer patients. This rearrangement joins TRBV6-1 to TRBJ1-4; perhaps TRBD1 as D (5 bases). Sample: blood. The origin of this receptor is a man in his fifties in good health. CDR3 amino acids: CASSGFLQALNEKLFF. The CDR3 DNA follows: TGTGCCAGCAGTGGATTTTTACAGGCGCTCAATGAAAAACTGTTTTTT.